The 32 T cell receptor beta chains below all came from one sample that was sequenced in a study of blood T cell repertoires in COVID-19. TCRdb's copy holds only in-frame clones and misses some; the assay was immunoSEQ multiplex PCR. The sample includes some 220,000 clones, 75% to 85% of them seen just once. The material sequenced was peripheral blood. The receptors come from a human donor in a cohort sampled during active COVID-19.

This rearrangement joins TRBV6-4 to TRBJ1-2, with D unresolved. This CDR3 is built from 14 residues. The germline gives CDR1 MRHNA, CDR2 SNTAGT. The ends were cut back, 6 bases at V and 5 bases at J, with 16 bases in the middle. CDR3 nucleotide sequence: TGTGCCAGCAGCCTCGGCCCGGGAGGGTATGGCTACACCTTC. This sequence encodes CASSLGPGGYGYTF.

This clone was recorded a few times. J is TRBJ1-3 and V is TRBV28; maybe TRBD1 (6 bases). The V and J ends lost 5 bases and 4 bases respectively, with 18 bases between them. This CDR3 is 16 amino acids long. Germline V gene lookup returns CDR1 MDHEN and CDR2 SYDVKM. CDR3 protein: CASSVPGGYEGNTIYF. For the CDR3, the DNA is TGTGCCAGCAGTGTACCGGGGGGCTACGAAGGAAACACCATATATTTT.

The chain combines TRBV18 with TRBJ1-3, with no clear D. CDR1 and CDR2 (germline): KGHSH, LQKENI. The CDR3 sequence is 16 residues long. V shed 4 bases and J shed 0 bases, with 13 bases lying between them. The CDR3, as DNA: TGTGCCAGCTCACTTATACAGAGATACTCTGGAAACACCATATATTTT. Protein product: CASSLIQRYSGNTIYF.

The chain couples TRBV5-6 to TRBJ2-7, with TRBD1 matching over 7 bases. Germline loops: CDR1 SGHDT, CDR2 YYEEEE. The V segment lost 5 bases and the J segment 3 bases; nucleotides outside the gene matches: 11. This CDR3 is built from 15 residues. CDR3 sequence: CASSTPGTDDYEQYF. The DNA of the CDR3 is TGTGCCAGCAGTACCCCAGGGACAGACGACTACGAGCAGTACTTC.

This clone has just one count. The chain recombines TRBV30 with TRBJ1-6; no reliable D call. V dropped 3 bases and J dropped 4 bases, with 7 bases sitting between them. The CDR3 sequence is 13 residues long. Germline-derived CDR1 and CDR2 are GTSNPN and SVGIG (reference sequence). CDR3 DNA: TGTGCCTGGAGGGAGAAGTATAATTCACCCCTCCACTTT. Translated: CAWREKYNSPLHF. Full variable domain (missing parts from reference TRBV30 and TRBJ1-6): SQTIHQWPATLVQPVGSPLSLECTVEGTSNPNLYWYRQAAGRGLQLLFYSVGIGQISSEVPQNLSASRPQDRQFILSSKKLLLSDSGFYLCAWREKYNSPLHFGNGTRLTVT.

The rearrangement uses TRBV5-5 and TRBJ1-5; 10 nucleotides align to TRBD1. Germline CDR1 reads SGHKS; CDR2 reads YYEKEE (reference sequence). The CDR3 covers 14 residues. V dropped 3 bases and J dropped 4; count of bases not matched to a gene: 1. CDR3 in amino acids: CASSWDRGNQPQHF. CDR3 DNA sequence: TGTGCCAGCAGCTGGGACAGGGGAAATCAGCCCCAGCATTTT.

This chain links TRBV28 with TRBJ2-7; 14 nucleotides match TRBD2. J was trimmed by 8 bases and V by 5 bases; bases with no gene match: 8. Germline lookup yields CDR1 MDHEN and CDR2 SYDVKM. CDR3 length: 15 amino acids. The CDR3 DNA reads as TGTGCCAGCAGTGGCCAGGGACTAGCGGGAGTTAAGCAGTACTTC. It is translated as CASSGQGLAGVKQYF.

The V and J genes are TRBV29-1 and TRBJ2-7, with 7 bases lining up with TRBD2. The CDR3 loop spans 13 amino acids. Germline V gene lookup returns CDR1 SQVTM and CDR2 ANQGSEA. Losses at the gene ends were 7 bases for V and 3 bases for J; bases not matched to a gene: 9. The CDR3 loop is CSASTSSFYEQYF. For the CDR3, the DNA is TGCAGCGCGTCGACTAGCTCTTTCTACGAGCAGTACTTC.

The chain couples TRBV2 to TRBJ1-2, with a weak D call TRBD1 (5 bases). The germline gives CDR1 SNHLY, CDR2 FYNNEI. CDR3 length equals 12 residues. V shed 4 bases and J shed 4 bases, with 7 bases lying between them. The CDR3 here is CASSGQGYGYTF. CDR3 nucleotides: TGTGCCAGCAGTGGCCAGGGCTATGGCTACACCTTC.

The rearrangement uses TRBV3-1 (or the pseudogene TRBV3-2) and TRBJ1-2; 8 nucleotides line up with TRBD1. Per germline, CDR1 LGHDT and CDR2 YNNKEL (reference sequence). J gave up 5 bases and V 0 bases, and 5 bases lay outside the gene matches. The CDR3 loop spans 15 amino acids. CDR3: CASSQDSGGWYGYTF. The CDR3 region has the DNA TGTGCCAGCAGCCAAGATTCAGGGGGCTGGTATGGCTACACCTTC.

V usage is TRBV11-2 and J usage is TRBJ2-2; D might be TRBD2 (6 bases). Per germline, CDR1 SGHAT and CDR2 FQNNGV. Trimming took off 1 base at V and 4 bases at J, with 13 bases between the two ends. CDR3 length: 16 residues. The DNA of the CDR3 is TGTGCCAGCAGCTTAGTCGGGGGACGGGTCACCGGGGAGCTGTTTTTT. Protein: CASSLVGGRVTGELFF.

Only a few counts were recorded for this clone. This chain links TRBV10-3 with TRBJ1-1, with D perhaps TRBD1 (5 bases). This CDR3 has 15 residues. Germline-derived CDR1 and CDR2 are ENHRY and SYGVKD. V dropped 0 bases and J dropped 5 bases, with 13 bases sitting between them. This CDR3 is CAISESIPGGTEAFF. CDR3 nucleotides: TGTGCCATCAGTGAGTCGATCCCGGGGGGGACTGAAGCTTTCTTT.

The chain carries TRBV3-1 (or the pseudogene TRBV3-2) and TRBJ1-1, with D perhaps TRBD1 (5 bases). Germline V gives CDR1 LGHDT, CDR2 YNNKEL (reference sequence). Trimming removed 6 bases from V and 3 bases from J, with 14 bases in between. The CDR3 is made up of 14 amino acids. CDR3: CASRSRVIDTEAFF. The CDR3 DNA is TGTGCCAGCAGGTCCAGGGTGATAGACACTGAAGCTTTCTTT.

In this sample, this clone turned up a few times. This sequence joins TRBV5-1 and TRBJ2-2, with 7 bases that match TRBD2. The germline CDR1 and CDR2 sequences are SGHRS and YFSETQ. Trimming removed 7 bases from V and 0 bases from J; junction bases left unmatched: 9. This CDR3 region has 16 residues. CDR3 loop: CASDPGLSSNTGELFF. The CDR3 region has the DNA TGCGCCAGCGACCCGGGACTATCATCGAACACCGGGGAGCTGTTTTTT.

The chain employs TRBV28 and TRBJ1-2; 8 nucleotides align to TRBD1. CDR3 length equals 14 residues. Germline values: CDR1 MDHEN, CDR2 SYDVKM. Trimming at V came to 6 bases and at J to 7 bases, leaving 10 bases not matched to a gene. In DNA, the CDR3 is TGTGCCAGCAGGAGGACAGGGACTACGTCTGGCTACACCTTC. Translated, it gives CASRRTGTTSGYTF.

The chain combines TRBV29-1 with TRBJ1-1; D perhaps matches TRBD1 (5 bases). Germline V gene lookup returns CDR1 SQVTM and CDR2 ANQGSEA. Trimming removed 2 bases at V and 1 base at J, with 11 bases between. The CDR3 has 14 residues. In nucleotides, the CDR3 is TGCAGCGTTGAAACGACAGCCAAGAACACTGAAGCTTTCTTT. The encoded protein is CSVETTAKNTEAFF.

V usage is TRBV5-8 and J usage is TRBJ1-5, with unresolved D. This CDR3 is 14 amino acids long. Germline assignment: CDR1 SGHTS and CDR2 YDEGEE. V was trimmed by 1 base and J by 0 bases, leaving 5 bases between them. CDR3 sequence reads: CASSLQNSNQPQHF. CDR3 bases: TGTGCCAGCAGCTTGCAAAATAGCAATCAGCCCCAGCATTTT.

This clone has more than one count but fewer than ten. The V and J genes are TRBV2 and TRBJ1-5; no firm D call. CDR3 length: 14 residues. V dropped 5 bases and J dropped 9 bases, with 17 bases sitting between them. Germline loops: CDR1 SNHLY, CDR2 FYNNEI. The CDR3 DNA sequence: TGTGCCAGCAGTCCCGCGGTTGGCCGGGGGCCCCAGCATTTT. This translates into CASSPAVGRGPQHF.

This clone is a singleton in its sample. The rearrangement links TRBV10-3 to TRBJ1-2, with unresolved D. Germline V gene sequence: CDR1 ENHRY, CDR2 SYGVKD. V was pared by 0 bases and J by 6 bases, with 5 bases between. The CDR3 runs 12 residues. The CDR3 DNA is TGTGCCATCAGTGAGTCCGCAGATGGCTACACCTTC. It specifies CAISESADGYTF.

The V gene is TRBV5-1, the J gene TRBJ2-5; D gene unclear. Germline V gene data show CDR1 as SGHRS and CDR2 as YFSETQ. V lost 3 bases, J lost 4 bases, and 4 bases lay in between. The CDR3 has 11 residues. CDR3 bases: TGCGCCAGCAGCTACTTAGAGACCCAGTACTTC. Residues: CASSYLETQYF.

The chain uses TRBV11-2 and TRBJ2-2; TRBD2 agrees at 12 bases. The V gene's germline CDR1 is SGHAT and CDR2 FQNNGV. With V trimmed by 5 bases and J by 4 bases, 5 bases remained unmatched. CDR3 length: 16 amino acids. Here the CDR3 DNA reads TGTGCCAGCAGCCCCGGACTAGCGGGGCCCACCGGGGAGCTGTTTTTT. Protein product: CASSPGLAGPTGELFF.

CDR3 protein: CAITDRVHTGELFF. The CDR3 coding sequence is TGTGCCATCACCGACAGGGTCCACACCGGGGAGCTGTTTTTT. The chain has TRBV10-3 and TRBJ2-2; 7 bases are shared with TRBD1. The CDR3 sequence is 14 residues long. Germline V gene lookup returns CDR1 ENHRY and CDR2 SYGVKD. V shed 7 bases, J shed 3 bases, and the junction held 5 bases outside the gene matches.

The chain combines TRBV4-3 with TRBJ2-3; 7 nucleotides agree with TRBD2. The junction had 8 bases not matched to a gene; V was cut back by 3 bases and J by 2 bases. The CDR3 is 16 amino acids. Per the germline V gene, CDR1 is LGHNA and CDR2 is YSLEER. The CDR3: CASSQTLGGFTDTQYF. The CDR3 coding sequence is TGCGCCAGCAGCCAGACCCTCGGGGGGTTCACAGATACGCAGTATTTT.

V gene TRBV4-1 combines with J gene TRBJ2-7, with 7 bases fitting TRBD2. Germline CDR1 and CDR2: MGHRA and YSYEKL. V dropped 2 bases and J dropped 6; count of bases not matched to a gene: 13. This CDR3 spans 16 amino acids. The CDR3 DNA reads TGCGCCAGCAGCCAATCCCCTGCGGGAGCGTTCGGCGAGCAGTACTTC. It specifies CASSQSPAGAFGEQYF.

This rearrangement joins TRBV7-9 to TRBJ1-1; 8 bases fit TRBD1. Trimming at V came to 1 base and at J to 7 bases, leaving 5 bases not matched to a gene. Per the germline V gene, CDR1 is SEHNR and CDR2 is FQNEAQ (reference sequence). This CDR3 is built from 14 residues. The CDR3 loop reads CASSLGDRFYEAFF. The DNA for the CDR3 is TGTGCCAGCAGCTTAGGGGACAGGTTCTATGAAGCTTTCTTT. Combining the CDR3 with reference TRBV7-9 and TRBJ1-1 gives the whole variable domain DTGVSQNPRHKITKRGQNVTFRCDPISEHNRLYWYRQTLGQGPEFLTYFQNEAQLEKSRLLSDRFSAERPKGSFSTLEIQRTEQGDSAMYLCASSLGDRFYEAFFGQGTRLTVV.

The chain couples TRBV28 to TRBJ2-7; 13 bases map to TRBD2. V was pared by 4 bases and J by 2 bases, with 2 bases of the junction left unmatched. The CDR3 has 15 amino acids. Germline CDR1 reads MDHEN; CDR2 reads SYDVKM. As DNA, the CDR3 is TGTGCCAGCAGTTCCGGACTAGCGGGAGCCTACGAGCAGTACTTC. It specifies CASSSGLAGAYEQYF.

The chain links TRBV19 to TRBJ2-1; perhaps TRBD2 as D (5 bases). The CDR3 loop spans 11 amino acids. Trimming stripped 3 bases from V and 14 bases from J, with 11 bases between. Germline V CDR1 and CDR2: LNHDA, SQIVND (reference sequence). CDR3 sequence reads: CASSMRAVKFF. The CDR3 nucleotides read TGTGCCAGTAGTATGCGGGCGGTAAAGTTCTTC.

The chain links TRBV10-3 to TRBJ2-1; D gene unclear. V was shortened by 0 bases and J by 0 bases, with 12 bases between the two germline ends. Germline V lookup: CDR1 ENHRY, CDR2 SYGVKD. The CDR3 totals 17 residues. CDR3 nucleotides: TGTGCCATCAGTGAGTCTCTGGGTGCGGCCTCCTACAATGAGCAGTTCTTC. It yields the protein CAISESLGAASYNEQFF.

The chain has TRBV2 and TRBJ2-5; 10 bases line up with TRBD2. Losses at the gene ends were 6 bases for V and 0 bases for J; bases not matched to a gene: 7. The germline gives CDR1 SNHLY, CDR2 FYNNEI. The CDR3 is 16 residues long. CDR3 coding DNA: TGTGCCAGCAGGAAAGGACTAGCGGTGTACCAAGAGACCCAGTACTTC. Its protein product is CASRKGLAVYQETQYF.

The V and J genes are TRBV6-1 and TRBJ2-7; tentatively, D is TRBD2 (6 bases). Germline CDR1 and CDR2: MNHNS and SASEGT. Trimming pared 2 bases from V and 9 bases from J, leaving 14 bases between. This CDR3 has 13 amino acids. This CDR3 is CASSEPGLLGQYF. The CDR3 region has the DNA TGTGCCAGCAGTGAACCGGGACTCCTTGGGCAGTACTTC.

About this clone: One end of the junction varies from germline; a read error may be responsible. The sample carries other DNA sequences with the same CDR3. This chain joins TRBV7-9 and TRBJ2-1; TRBD2 matches 7 bases. CDR3 length equals 15 residues. CDR1 and CDR2 from the germline V gene are SEHNR and FQNEAQ (reference sequence). The DNA of the CDR3 is TGCGCCAGCAGCGGGGTTGAGCGGACCATCAATGAGCAGTTCTTC. Protein product: CASSGVERTINEQFF.

This sequence joins TRBV28 and TRBJ1-1; 11 bases map to TRBD1. Looked up from germline, CDR1 is MDHEN and CDR2 is SYDVKM. The J segment lost 7 bases and the V segment lost 2 bases, leaving 12 bases of the junction unmatched. CDR3 length: 17 residues. The CDR3 DNA reads TGTGCCAGCAGTTTAAGTGAGGCTGGGACAGGGGGGGTTGAAGCTTTCTTT. Translation: CASSLSEAGTGGVEAFF.